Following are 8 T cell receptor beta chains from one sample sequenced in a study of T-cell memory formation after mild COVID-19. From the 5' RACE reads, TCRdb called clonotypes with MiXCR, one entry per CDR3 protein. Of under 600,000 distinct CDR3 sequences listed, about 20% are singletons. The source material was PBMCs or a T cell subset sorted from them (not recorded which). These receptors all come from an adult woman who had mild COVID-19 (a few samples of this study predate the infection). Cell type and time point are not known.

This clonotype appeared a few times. The DNA for the CDR3 is TGTGCCAGCAGCACTGCTGGGGGCCAAAGCTCCTACGAGCAGTACTTC. This translates into CASSTAGGQSSYEQYF. This chain connects TRBV4-2 to TRBJ2-7; perhaps TRBD1 as D (6 bases). V lost 5 bases and J 0 bases, leaving 17 bases between the germline ends. The CDR3 totals 16 residues. Germline loops: CDR1 LGHNA, CDR2 YNFKEQ.

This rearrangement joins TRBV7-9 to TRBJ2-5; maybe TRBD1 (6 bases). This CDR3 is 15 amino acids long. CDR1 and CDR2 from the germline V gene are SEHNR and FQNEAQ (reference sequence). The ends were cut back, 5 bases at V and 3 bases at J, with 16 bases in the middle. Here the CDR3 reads CASSGRTGNEETQYF. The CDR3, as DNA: TGTGCCAGCAGCGGTAGAACAGGGAATGAAGAGACCCAGTACTTC.

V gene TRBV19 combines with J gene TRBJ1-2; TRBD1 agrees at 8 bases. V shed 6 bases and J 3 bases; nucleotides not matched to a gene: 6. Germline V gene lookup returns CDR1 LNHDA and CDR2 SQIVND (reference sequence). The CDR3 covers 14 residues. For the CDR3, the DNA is TGTGCCAGTAGGACCGACAGGGGCGACTATGGCTACACCTTC. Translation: CASRTDRGDYGYTF.

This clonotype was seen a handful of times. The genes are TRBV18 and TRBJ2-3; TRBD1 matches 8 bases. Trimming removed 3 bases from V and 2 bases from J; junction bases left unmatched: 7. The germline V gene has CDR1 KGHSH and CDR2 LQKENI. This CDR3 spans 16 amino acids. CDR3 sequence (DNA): TGTGCCAGCTCACCCCCCCGGACAGGGCCCACAGATACGCAGTATTTT. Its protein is CASSPPRTGPTDTQYF.

The CDR3 bases are TGTGCCAGCAGCCCTTCGGGGGCCAGGGGGCACGCTTTCTTT. This encodes CASSPSGARGHAFF. J is TRBJ1-1 and V is TRBV7-2; 8 positions match TRBD1. CDR1 and CDR2 from the germline V gene are SGHTA and FQGNSA. With 5 bases clipped from V and 11 bases from J, the junction kept 13 bases outside the gene matches. The CDR3 covers 14 residues.

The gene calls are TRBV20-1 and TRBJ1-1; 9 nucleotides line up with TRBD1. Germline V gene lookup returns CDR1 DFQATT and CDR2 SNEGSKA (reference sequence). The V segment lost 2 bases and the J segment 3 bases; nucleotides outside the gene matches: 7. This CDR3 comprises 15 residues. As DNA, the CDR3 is TGCAGTGCTAGAAACGCCGGGACAGGGTACACTGAAGCTTTCTTT. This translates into CSARNAGTGYTEAFF.

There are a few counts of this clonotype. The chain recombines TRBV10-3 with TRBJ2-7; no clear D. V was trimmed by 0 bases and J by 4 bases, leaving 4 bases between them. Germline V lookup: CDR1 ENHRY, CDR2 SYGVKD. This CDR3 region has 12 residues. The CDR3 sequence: CAISESWYEQYF. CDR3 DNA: TGTGCCATCAGTGAGTCTTGGTACGAGCAGTACTTC.

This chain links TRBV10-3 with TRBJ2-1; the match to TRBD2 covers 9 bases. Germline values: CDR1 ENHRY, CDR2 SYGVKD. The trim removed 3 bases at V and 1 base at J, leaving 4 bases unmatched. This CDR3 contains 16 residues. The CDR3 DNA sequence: TGTGCCATCAGTGATCGTAGCGGGAGTTCCTACAATGAGCAGTTCTTC. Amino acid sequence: CAISDRSGSSYNEQFF.